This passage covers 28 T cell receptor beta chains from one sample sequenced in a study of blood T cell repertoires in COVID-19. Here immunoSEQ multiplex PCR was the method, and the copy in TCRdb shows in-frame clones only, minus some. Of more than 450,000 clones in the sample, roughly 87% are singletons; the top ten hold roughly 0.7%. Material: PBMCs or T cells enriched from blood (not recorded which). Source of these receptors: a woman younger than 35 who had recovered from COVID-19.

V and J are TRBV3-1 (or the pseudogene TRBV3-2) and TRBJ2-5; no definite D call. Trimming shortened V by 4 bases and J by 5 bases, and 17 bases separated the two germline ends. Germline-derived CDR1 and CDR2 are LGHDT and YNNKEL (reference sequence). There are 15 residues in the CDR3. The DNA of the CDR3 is TGTGCCAGCAGCCCCAGTTTTTTGAGGATGGAGACCCAGTACTTC. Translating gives CASSPSFLRMETQYF.

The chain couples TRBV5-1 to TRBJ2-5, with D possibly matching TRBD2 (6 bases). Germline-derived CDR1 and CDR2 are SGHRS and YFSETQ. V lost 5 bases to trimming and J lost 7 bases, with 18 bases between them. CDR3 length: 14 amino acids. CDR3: CASRSGLPTGTQYF. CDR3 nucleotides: TGCGCCAGCAGAAGCGGGCTCCCGACCGGGACCCAGTACTTC.

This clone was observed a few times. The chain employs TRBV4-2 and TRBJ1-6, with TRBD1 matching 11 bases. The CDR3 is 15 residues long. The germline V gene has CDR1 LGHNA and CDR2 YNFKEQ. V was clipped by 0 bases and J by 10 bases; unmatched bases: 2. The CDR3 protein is CASSQDGTGGSPLHF. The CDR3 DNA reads TGTGCCAGCAGCCAAGACGGGACAGGGGGATCACCCCTCCACTTT.

Here the CDR3 DNA reads TGTGCCTGGACAGCCGGGGATTATGGCTACACCTTC. This translates into CAWTAGDYGYTF. The V call is TRBV30, the J call TRBJ1-2; D is uncertain. The V end lost 4 bases, the J end lost 5 bases, and 11 bases lay between the germline ends. Germline V gene lookup returns CDR1 GTSNPN and CDR2 SVGIG (reference sequence). The CDR3 spans 12 residues.

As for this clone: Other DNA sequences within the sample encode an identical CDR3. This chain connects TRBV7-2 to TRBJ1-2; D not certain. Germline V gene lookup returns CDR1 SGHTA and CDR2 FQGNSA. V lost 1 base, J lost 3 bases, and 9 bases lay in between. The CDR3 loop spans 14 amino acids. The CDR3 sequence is CASSLVGQDYGYTF. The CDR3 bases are TGTGCCAGCAGCTTAGTGGGCCAGGACTATGGCTACACCTTC.

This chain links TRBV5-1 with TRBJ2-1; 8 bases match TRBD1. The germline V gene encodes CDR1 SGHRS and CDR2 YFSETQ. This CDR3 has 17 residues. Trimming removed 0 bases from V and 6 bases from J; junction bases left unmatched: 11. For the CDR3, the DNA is TGCGCCAGCAGCTTGGCACTCCCGACAACAGGGGGCAATGAGCAGTTCTTC. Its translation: CASSLALPTTGGNEQFF. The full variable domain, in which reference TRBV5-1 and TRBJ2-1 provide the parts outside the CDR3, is KAGVTQTPRYLIKTRGQQVTLSCSPISGHRSVSWYQQTPGQGLQFLFEYFSETQRNKGNFPGRFSGRQFSNSRSEMNVSTLELGDSALYLCASSLALPTTGGNEQFFGPGTRLTVL.

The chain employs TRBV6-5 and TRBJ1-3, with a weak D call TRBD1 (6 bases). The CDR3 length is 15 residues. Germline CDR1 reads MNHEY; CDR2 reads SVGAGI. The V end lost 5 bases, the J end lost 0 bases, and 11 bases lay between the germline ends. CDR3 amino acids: CASSRTALSGNTIYF. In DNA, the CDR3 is TGTGCCAGCAGTCGGACAGCTCTCTCTGGAAACACCATATATTTT.

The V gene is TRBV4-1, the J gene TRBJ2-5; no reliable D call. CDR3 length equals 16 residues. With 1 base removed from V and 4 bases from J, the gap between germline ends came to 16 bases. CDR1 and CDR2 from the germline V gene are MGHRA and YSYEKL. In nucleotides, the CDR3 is TGCGCCAGCAGCCAAGTAAGGCAGGTGGAAGGAGAGACCCAGTACTTC. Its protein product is CASSQVRQVEGETQYF.

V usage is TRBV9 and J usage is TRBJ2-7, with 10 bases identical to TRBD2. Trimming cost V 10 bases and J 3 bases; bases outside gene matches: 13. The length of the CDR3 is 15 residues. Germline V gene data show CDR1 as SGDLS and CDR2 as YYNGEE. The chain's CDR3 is CAPRKLSGGGYEQYF. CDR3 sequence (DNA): TGTGCCCCACGGAAGTTGAGCGGGGGGGGCTACGAGCAGTACTTC.

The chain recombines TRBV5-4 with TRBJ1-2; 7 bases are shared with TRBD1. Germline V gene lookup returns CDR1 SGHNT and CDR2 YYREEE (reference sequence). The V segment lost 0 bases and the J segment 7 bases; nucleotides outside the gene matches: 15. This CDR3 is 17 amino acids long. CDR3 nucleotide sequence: TGTGCCAGCAGCTTGGGCGACAGGGTAACAGTCACGCGTGGCTACACCTTC. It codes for CASSLGDRVTVTRGYTF.

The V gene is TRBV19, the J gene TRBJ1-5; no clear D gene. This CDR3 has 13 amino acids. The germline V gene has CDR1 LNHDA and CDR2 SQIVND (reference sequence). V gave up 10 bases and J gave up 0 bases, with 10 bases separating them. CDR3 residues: CATADYSNQPQHF. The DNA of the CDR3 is TGTGCCACCGCAGATTATAGCAATCAGCCCCAGCATTTT.

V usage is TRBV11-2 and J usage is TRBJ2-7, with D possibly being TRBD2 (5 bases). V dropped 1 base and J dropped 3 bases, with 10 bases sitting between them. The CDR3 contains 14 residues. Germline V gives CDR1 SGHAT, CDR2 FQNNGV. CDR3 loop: CASSLAGGNYEQYF. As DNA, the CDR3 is TGTGCCAGCAGCTTAGCCGGAGGAAACTACGAGCAGTACTTC.

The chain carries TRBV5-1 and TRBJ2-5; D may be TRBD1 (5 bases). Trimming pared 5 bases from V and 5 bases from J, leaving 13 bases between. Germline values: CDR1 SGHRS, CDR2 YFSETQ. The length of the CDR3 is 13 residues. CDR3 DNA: TGCGCCAGCAGATCCACAGGTCGGGAGACCCAGTACTTC. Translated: CASRSTGRETQYF. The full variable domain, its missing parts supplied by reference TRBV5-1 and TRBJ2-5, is KAGVTQTPRYLIKTRGQQVTLSCSPISGHRSVSWYQQTPGQGLQFLFEYFSETQRNKGNFPGRFSGRQFSNSRSEMNVSTLELGDSALYLCASRSTGRETQYFGPGTRLLVL.

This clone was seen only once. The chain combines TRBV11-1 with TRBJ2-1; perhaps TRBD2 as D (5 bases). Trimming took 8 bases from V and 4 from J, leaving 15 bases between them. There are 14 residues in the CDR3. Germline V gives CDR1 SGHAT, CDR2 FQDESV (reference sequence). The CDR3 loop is CASSPLGRYNEQFF. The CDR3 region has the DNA TGTGCCAGCTCTCCCTTGGGGAGATACAATGAGCAGTTCTTC.

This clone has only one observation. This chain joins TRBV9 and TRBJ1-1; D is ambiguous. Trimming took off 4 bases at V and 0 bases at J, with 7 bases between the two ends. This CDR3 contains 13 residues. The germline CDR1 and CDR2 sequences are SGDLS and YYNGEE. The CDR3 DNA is TGTGCCAGCAGCAAAACAGTGAACACTGAAGCTTTCTTT. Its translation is CASSKTVNTEAFF.

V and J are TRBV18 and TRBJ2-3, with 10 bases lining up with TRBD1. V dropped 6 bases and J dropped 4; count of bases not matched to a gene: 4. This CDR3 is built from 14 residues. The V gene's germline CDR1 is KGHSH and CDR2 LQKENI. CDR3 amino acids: CASSSGTGADTQYF. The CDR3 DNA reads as TGTGCCAGCTCGTCCGGGACAGGGGCAGATACGCAGTATTTT.

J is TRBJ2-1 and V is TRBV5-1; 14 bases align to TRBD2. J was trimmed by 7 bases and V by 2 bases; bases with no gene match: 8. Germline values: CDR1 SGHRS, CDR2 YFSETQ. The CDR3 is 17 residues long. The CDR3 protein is CASSLDPGTSGGNEQFF. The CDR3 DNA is TGCGCCAGCAGCTTAGACCCCGGGACTAGCGGGGGAAATGAGCAGTTCTTC.

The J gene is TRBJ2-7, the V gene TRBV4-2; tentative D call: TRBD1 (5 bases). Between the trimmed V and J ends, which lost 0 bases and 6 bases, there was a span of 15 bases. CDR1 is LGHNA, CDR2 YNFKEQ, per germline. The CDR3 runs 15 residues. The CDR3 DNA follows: TGTGCCAGCAGCCAAGAGGCAGGGATCATCTCCGAGCAGTACTTC. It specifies CASSQEAGIISEQYF.

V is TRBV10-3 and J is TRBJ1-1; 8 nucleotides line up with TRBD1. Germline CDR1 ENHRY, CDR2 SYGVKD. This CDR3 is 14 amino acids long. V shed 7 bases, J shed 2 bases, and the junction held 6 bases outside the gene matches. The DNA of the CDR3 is TGTGCCATCAAGGCAGGGGGCGGCAACACTGAAGCTTTCTTT. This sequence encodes CAIKAGGGNTEAFF.

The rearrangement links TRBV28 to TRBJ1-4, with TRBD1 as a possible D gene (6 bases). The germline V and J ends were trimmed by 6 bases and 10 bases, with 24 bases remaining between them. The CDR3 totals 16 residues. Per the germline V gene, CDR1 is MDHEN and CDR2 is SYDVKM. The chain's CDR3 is CASSPGGGGFDAKLFF. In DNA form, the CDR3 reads TGTGCCAGCAGCCCCGGGGGAGGGGGTTTTGATGCAAAACTGTTTTTT.

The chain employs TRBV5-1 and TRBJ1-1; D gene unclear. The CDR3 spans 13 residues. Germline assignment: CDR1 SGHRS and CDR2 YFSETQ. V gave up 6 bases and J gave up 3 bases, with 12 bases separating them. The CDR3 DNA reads TGCGCCAGCACCTCGGGTATCGACACTGAAGCTTTCTTT. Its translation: CASTSGIDTEAFF.

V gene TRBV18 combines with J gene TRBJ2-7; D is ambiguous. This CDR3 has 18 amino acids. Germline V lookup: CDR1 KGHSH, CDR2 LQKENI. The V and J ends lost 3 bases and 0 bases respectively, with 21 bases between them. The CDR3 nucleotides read TGTGCCAGCTCACCGGGCCTTTTCGGCTTTCAAAACTCCTACGAGCAGTACTTC. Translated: CASSPGLFGFQNSYEQYF.

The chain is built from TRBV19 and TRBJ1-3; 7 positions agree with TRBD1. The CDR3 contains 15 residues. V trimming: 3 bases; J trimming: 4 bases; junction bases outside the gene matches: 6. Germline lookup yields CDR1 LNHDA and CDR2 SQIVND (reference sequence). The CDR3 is CASSILGQQGNTIYF. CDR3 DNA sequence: TGTGCCAGTAGTATCTTGGGACAGCAAGGAAACACCATATATTTT.

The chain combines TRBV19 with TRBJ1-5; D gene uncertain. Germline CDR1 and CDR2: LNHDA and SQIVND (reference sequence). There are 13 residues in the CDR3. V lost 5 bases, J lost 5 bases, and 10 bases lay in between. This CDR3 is CASSPEADQPQHF. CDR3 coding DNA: TGTGCCAGTAGTCCCGAGGCGGATCAGCCCCAGCATTTT.

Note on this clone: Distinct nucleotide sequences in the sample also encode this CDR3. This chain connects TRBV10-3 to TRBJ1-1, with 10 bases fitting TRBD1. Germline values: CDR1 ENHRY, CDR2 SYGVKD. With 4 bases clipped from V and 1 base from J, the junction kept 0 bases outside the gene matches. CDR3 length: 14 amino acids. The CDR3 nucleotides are TGTGCCATCAGTGGGGACAGGGGGAACACTGAAGCTTTCTTT. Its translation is CAISGDRGNTEAFF.

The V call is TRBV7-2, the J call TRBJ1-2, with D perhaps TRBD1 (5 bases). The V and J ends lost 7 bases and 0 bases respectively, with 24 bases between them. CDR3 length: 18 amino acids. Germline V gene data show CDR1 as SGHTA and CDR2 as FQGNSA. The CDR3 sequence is CASTSSAFRGGANYGYTF. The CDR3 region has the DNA TGTGCCAGCACCTCTAGCGCCTTTAGGGGAGGAGCTAACTATGGCTACACCTTC. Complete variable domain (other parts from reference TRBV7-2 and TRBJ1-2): GAGVSQSPSNKVTEKGKDVELRCDPISGHTALYWYRQSLGQGLEFLIYFQGNSAPDKSGLPSDRFSAERTGGSVSTLTIQRTQQEDSAVYLCASTSSAFRGGANYGYTFGSGTRLTVV.

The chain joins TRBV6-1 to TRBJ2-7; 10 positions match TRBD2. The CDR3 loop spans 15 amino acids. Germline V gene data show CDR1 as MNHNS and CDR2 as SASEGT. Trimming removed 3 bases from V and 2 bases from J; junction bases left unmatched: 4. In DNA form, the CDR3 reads TGTGCCAGCAGTGAGCTACTAGCGGGAACCTACGAGCAGTACTTC. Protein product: CASSELLAGTYEQYF.

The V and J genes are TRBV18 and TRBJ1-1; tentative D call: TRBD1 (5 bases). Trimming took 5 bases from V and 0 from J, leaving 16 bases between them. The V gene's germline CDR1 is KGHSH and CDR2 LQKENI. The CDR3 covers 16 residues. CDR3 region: CASSSTGLIVNTEAFF. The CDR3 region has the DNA TGTGCCAGCTCATCAACGGGACTCATTGTGAACACTGAAGCTTTCTTT.